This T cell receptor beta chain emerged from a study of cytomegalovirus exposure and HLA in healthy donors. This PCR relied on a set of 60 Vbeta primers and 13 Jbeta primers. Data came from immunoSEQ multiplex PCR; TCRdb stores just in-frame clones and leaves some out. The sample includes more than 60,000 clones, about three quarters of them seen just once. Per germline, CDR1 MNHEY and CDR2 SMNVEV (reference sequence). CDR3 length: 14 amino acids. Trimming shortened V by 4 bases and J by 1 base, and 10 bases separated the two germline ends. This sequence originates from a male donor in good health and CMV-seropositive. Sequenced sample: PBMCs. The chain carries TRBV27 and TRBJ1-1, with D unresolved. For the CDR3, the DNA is TGTGCCAGCAGTTATGCAGGAGGGAACACTGAAGCTTTCTTT. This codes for CASSYAGGNTEAFF.